The T cell receptor (beta chain) under discussion was sequenced for a study of blood T cell repertoires in COVID-19. Study information: There were acute and convalescent COVID-19 samples, and they came from the United States, Italy and Spain. T cells, B-cell-depleted T cells, or PBMCs provided the cDNA or gDNA that served as material.

TCRdb's copy holds only in-frame clones and misses some; the assay was immunoSEQ multiplex PCR. The repertoire holds some 97,000 clones, with 88% as singletons. Trimming took 2 bases from V and 7 from J; bases not matched to a gene: 5. This CDR3 is built from 14 residues. Germline-derived CDR1 and CDR2 are MNHEY and SVGEGT. The chain couples TRBV6-2 or TRBV6-3 to TRBJ2-1; 7 bases are a match to TRBD2. The material sequenced was peripheral blood. This clonotype was obtained from a human donor in a cohort sampled during active COVID-19. The CDR3 nucleotides read TGTGCCAGCAGTTACGGCGGGAGTTTAAATGAGCAGTTCTTC. Its protein is CASSYGGSLNEQFF.